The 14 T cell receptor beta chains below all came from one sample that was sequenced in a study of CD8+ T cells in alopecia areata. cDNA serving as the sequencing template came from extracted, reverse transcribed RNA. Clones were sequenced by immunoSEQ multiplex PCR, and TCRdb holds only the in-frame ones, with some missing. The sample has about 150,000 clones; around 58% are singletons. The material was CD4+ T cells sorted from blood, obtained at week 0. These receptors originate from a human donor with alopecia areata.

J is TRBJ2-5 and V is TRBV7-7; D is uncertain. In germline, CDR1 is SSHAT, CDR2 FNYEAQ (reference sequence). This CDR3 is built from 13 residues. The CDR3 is CASSLGMRETQYF. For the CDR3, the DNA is TGTGCTAGCTCATTAGGGATGCGGGAGACCCAGTACTTC.

In DNA form, the CDR3 reads TGTGCCTGGAGTCCCAGGGGGCTAGGAACCGGGGAGCTGTTTTTT. This gives the protein CAWSPRGLGTGELFF. The J gene is TRBJ2-2, the V gene TRBV30; 8 bases map to TRBD1. CDR1 GTSNPN and CDR2 SVGIG come from the germline V gene (reference sequence). The CDR3 covers 15 residues. Germline trimming cut 2 bases from V and 5 bases from J; bases unmatched to any gene: 7.

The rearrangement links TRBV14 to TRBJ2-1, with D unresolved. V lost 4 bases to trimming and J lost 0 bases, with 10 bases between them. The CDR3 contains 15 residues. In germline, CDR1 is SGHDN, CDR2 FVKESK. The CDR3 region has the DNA TGTGCCAGCAGCCTACAGCTTACCTCCTACAATGAGCAGTTCTTC. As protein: CASSLQLTSYNEQFF.

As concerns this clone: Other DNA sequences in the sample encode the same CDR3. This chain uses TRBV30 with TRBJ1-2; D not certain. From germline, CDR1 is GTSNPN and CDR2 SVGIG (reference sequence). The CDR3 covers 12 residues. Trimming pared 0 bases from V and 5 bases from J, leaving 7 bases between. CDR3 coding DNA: TGTGCCTGGAGTGTTCCCGGGTATGGCTACACCTTC. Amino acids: CAWSVPGYGYTF.

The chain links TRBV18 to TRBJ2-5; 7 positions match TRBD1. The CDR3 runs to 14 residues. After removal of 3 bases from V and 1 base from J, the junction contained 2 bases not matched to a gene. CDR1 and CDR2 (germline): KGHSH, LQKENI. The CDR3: CASSPGTAQETQYF. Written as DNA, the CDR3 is TGTGCCAGCTCACCCGGGACAGCCCAAGAGACCCAGTACTTC.

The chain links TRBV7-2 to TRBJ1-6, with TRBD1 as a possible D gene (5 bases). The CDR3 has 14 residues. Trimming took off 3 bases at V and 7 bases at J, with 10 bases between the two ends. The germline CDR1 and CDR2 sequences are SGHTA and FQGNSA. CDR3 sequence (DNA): TGTGCCAGCAGCTTCATTCAGGGAAATTCACCCCTCCACTTT. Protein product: CASSFIQGNSPLHF.

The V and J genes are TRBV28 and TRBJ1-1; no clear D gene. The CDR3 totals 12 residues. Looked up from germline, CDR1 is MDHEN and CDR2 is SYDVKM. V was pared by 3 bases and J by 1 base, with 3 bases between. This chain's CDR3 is CASSFGNTEAFF. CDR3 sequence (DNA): TGTGCCAGCAGTTTTGGGAACACTGAAGCTTTCTTT.

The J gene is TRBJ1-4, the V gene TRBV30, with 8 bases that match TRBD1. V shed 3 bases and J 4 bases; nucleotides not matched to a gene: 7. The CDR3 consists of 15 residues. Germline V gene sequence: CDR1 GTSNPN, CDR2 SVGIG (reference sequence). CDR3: CAWSVRGLGNEKLFF. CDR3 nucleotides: TGTGCCTGGAGCGTCAGGGGGCTGGGTAATGAAAAACTGTTTTTT.

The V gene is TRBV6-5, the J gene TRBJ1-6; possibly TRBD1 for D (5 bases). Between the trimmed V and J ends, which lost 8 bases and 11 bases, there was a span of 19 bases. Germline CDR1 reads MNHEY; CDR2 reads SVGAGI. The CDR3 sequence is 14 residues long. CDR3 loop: CASQIRDSPPPLHF. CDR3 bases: TGTGCCAGCCAAATCCGAGACAGCCCACCACCCCTCCACTTT.

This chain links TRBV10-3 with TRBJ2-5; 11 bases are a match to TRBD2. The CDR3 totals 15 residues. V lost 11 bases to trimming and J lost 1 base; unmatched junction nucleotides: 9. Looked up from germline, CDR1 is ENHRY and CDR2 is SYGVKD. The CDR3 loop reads CAAALAGGLQETQYF. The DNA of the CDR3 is TGTGCCGCCGCCCTAGCGGGGGGCCTCCAAGAGACCCAGTACTTC.

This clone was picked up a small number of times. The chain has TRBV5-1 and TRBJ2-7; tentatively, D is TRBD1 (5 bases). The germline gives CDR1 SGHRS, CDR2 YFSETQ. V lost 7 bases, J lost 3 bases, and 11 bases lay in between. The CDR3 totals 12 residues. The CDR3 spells CASAAGNYEQYF. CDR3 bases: TGCGCCAGCGCGGCAGGGAACTACGAGCAGTACTTC.

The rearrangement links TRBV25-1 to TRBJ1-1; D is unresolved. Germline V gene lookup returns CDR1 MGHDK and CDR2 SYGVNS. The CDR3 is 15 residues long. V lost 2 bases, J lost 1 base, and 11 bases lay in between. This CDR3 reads CASSEKGTGNTEAFF. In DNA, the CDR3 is TGTGCCAGCAGTGAAAAGGGTACGGGGAACACTGAAGCTTTCTTT.

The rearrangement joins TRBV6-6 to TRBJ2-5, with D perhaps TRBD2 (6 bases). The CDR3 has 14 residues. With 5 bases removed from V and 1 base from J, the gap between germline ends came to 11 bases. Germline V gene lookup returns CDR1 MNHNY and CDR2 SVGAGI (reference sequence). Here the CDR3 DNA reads TGTGCCAGCAGTCGGGGGACTCCCCAAGAGACCCAGTACTTC. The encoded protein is CASSRGTPQETQYF.

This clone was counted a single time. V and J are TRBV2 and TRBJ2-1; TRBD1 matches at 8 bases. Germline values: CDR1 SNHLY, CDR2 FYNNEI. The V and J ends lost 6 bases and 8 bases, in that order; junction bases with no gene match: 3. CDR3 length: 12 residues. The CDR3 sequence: CASSTGGDEQFF. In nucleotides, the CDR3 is TGTGCCAGCAGCACAGGGGGTGATGAGCAGTTCTTC.